The 26 T cell receptor beta chains below were found in one sample sequenced in a study of long-term antiretroviral therapy in people with HIV. Samples were assayed with immunoSEQ v3.0 at survey level. TCRdb's copy holds only in-frame clones and misses some; the assay was immunoSEQ multiplex PCR. The sample yields tens of thousands of clones, about 95% seen once. The material sequenced was unsorted PBMCs, taken about 6.6 years after starting antiretroviral therapy. These TCRs come from a young man with HIV.

This clone has a single count. This chain's CDR3 is CASSNRDRLFYGYTF. CDR3 DNA sequence: TGTGCCAGCAGCAACCGGGACAGGCTTTTCTATGGCTACACCTTC. This chain joins TRBV9 and TRBJ1-2, with 8 bases fitting TRBD1. The V gene's germline CDR1 is SGDLS and CDR2 YYNGEE. The CDR3 extends over 15 amino acids. Losses at the gene ends were 4 bases for V and 4 bases for J; bases not matched to a gene: 9.

This rearrangement joins TRBV6-1 to TRBJ2-7; tentatively, D is TRBD1 or TRBD2 (5 bases each). This CDR3 has 15 amino acids. The V end lost 8 bases, the J end lost 3 bases, and 20 bases lay between the germline ends. CDR1 and CDR2 from the germline V gene are MNHNS and SASEGT. The CDR3 loop is CASRKRGGDSYEQYF. The CDR3 nucleotides are TGTGCCAGCCGTAAACGTGGGGGAGATAGCTACGAGCAGTACTTC.

This clone appeared a few times. Here the CDR3 DNA reads TGTGCCAGCAGCTCCCGGGACAGGGTGTACGAGCAGTACTTC. It encodes CASSSRDRVYEQYF. The chain couples TRBV7-8 to TRBJ2-7, with 9 bases lining up with TRBD1. Looked up from germline, CDR1 is SGHVS and CDR2 is FQNEAQ. The junction had 5 bases not matched to a gene; V was cut back by 4 bases and J by 4 bases. This CDR3 region has 14 residues.

This rearrangement joins TRBV7-8 to TRBJ1-4; D gene ambiguous. The CDR3 is 14 residues long. Trimming took off 0 bases at V and 2 bases at J, with 4 bases between the two ends. CDR1 and CDR2 from the germline V gene are SGHVS and FQNEAQ. The CDR3 loop is CASSLAGTNEKLFF. In nucleotides, the CDR3 is TGTGCCAGCAGCTTAGCAGGGACTAATGAAAAACTGTTTTTT.

V and J are TRBV9 and TRBJ2-5; D may correspond to TRBD1 or TRBD2 (6 bases each). Germline V gene lookup returns CDR1 SGDLS and CDR2 YYNGEE. This CDR3 is 19 amino acids long. The V end was cut by 0 bases, the J end by 5 bases, with 26 bases between. The CDR3 region is CASSVGGLGFGGAGETQYF. The CDR3 DNA sequence: TGTGCCAGCAGCGTAGGCGGACTGGGGTTCGGGGGCGCAGGGGAGACCCAGTACTTC.

The chain links TRBV7-6 to TRBJ2-5; tentative D call: TRBD1 (6 bases). Between the trimmed V and J ends, which lost 8 bases and 5 bases, there was a span of 9 bases. The CDR3 covers 11 residues. The germline gives CDR1 SGHVS, CDR2 FNYEAQ. In DNA, the CDR3 is TGTGCCAGCCGGCAGGGGGAGACCCAGTACTTC. It yields the protein CASRQGETQYF. Supplemented by reference TRBV7-6 and TRBJ2-5, the full variable domain reads GAGVSQSPRYKVTKRGQDVALRCDPISGHVSLYWYRQALGQGPEFLTYFNYEAQQDKSGLPNDRFSAERPEGSISTLTIQRTEQRDSAMYRCASRQGETQYFGPGTRLLVL.

V gene TRBV7-9 combines with J gene TRBJ2-5, with D possibly TRBD2 on 6 matching bases. The ends were cut back, 2 bases at V and 4 bases at J, with 11 bases in the middle. CDR1 and CDR2 from the germline V gene are SEHNR and FQNEAQ (reference sequence). The CDR3 consists of 14 residues. The CDR3 loop is CASSLIQGGETQYF. In DNA, the CDR3 is TGTGCCAGCAGCTTAATCCAGGGAGGAGAGACCCAGTACTTC.

V and J are TRBV7-3 and TRBJ1-5, with D hard to call. The CDR3 covers 15 residues. The ends were cut back, 1 base at V and 2 bases at J, with 9 bases in the middle. In germline, CDR1 is SGHTA, CDR2 FQGTGA. The CDR3 here is CASSLNGDGNQPQHF. The DNA of the CDR3 is TGTGCCAGCAGCTTAAACGGGGATGGCAATCAGCCCCAGCATTTT.

The rearrangement joins TRBV6-5 to TRBJ2-3; 7 nucleotides match TRBD2. Germline trimming cut 5 bases from V and 2 bases from J; bases unmatched to any gene: 4. The CDR3 runs to 14 residues. Germline V gene lookup returns CDR1 MNHEY and CDR2 SVGAGI. In DNA, the CDR3 is TGTGCCAGCAGTAGGACTAGGCCCACAGATACGCAGTATTTT. The encoded protein is CASSRTRPTDTQYF.

The genes are TRBV2 and TRBJ2-7, with TRBD2 matching over 13 bases. Germline V gene lookup returns CDR1 SNHLY and CDR2 FYNNEI. CDR3 length: 16 amino acids. After removal of 5 bases from V and 7 bases from J, the junction contained 11 bases not matched to a gene. DNA of the CDR3: TGTGCCAGCAGTCCCGGGACTAGCGGGGCACTTGAGGAGCAGTACTTC. Its protein is CASSPGTSGALEEQYF. Looking up the rest from reference TRBV2 and TRBJ2-7 gives the full variable domain: EPEVTQTPSHQVTQMGQEVILRCVPISNHLYFYWYRQILGQKVEFLVSFYNNEISEKSEIFDDQFSVERPDGSNFTLKIRSTKLEDSAMYFCASSPGTSGALEEQYFGPGTRLTVT.

The chain combines TRBV19 with TRBJ1-5, with 10 bases lining up with TRBD1. Germline lookup yields CDR1 LNHDA and CDR2 SQIVND (reference sequence). After removal of 0 bases from V and 5 bases from J, the junction contained 4 bases not matched to a gene. The CDR3 covers 16 residues. The CDR3 sequence: CASSIERDRGYQPQHF. The CDR3, as DNA: TGTGCCAGTAGTATAGAACGGGACAGGGGTTATCAGCCCCAGCATTTT.

The chain combines TRBV7-3 with TRBJ2-7; 8 bases line up with TRBD1. This CDR3 contains 15 residues. Unmatched junction bases numbered 7, after V lost 4 bases and J lost 2 bases. Germline CDR1 is SGHTA and CDR2 is FQGTGA. The CDR3 sequence is CASSSTGGSAYEQYF. CDR3 DNA: TGTGCCAGCAGCTCCACAGGGGGATCGGCCTACGAGCAGTACTTC.

The genes are TRBV7-2 and TRBJ1-3, with no clear D. With 0 bases removed from V and 2 bases from J, the gap between germline ends came to 5 bases. This CDR3 has 14 amino acids. Germline V lookup: CDR1 SGHTA, CDR2 FQGNSA. This CDR3 reads CASSLALAGNTIYF. Written as DNA, the CDR3 is TGTGCCAGCAGCTTAGCCCTAGCTGGAAACACCATATATTTT.

J is TRBJ1-2 and V is TRBV7-8; TRBD1 agrees at 7 bases. This CDR3 region has 13 residues. V was clipped by 5 bases and J by 2 bases; unmatched bases: 2. Germline values: CDR1 SGHVS, CDR2 FQNEAQ. The CDR3 DNA reads TGTGCCAGCAGCCGACAGGGAAACTATGGCTACACCTTC. Translating gives CASSRQGNYGYTF.

This chain links TRBV7-9 with TRBJ1-4; the D gene is possibly TRBD1 (6 bases). The CDR3 runs to 14 residues. The germline V gene has CDR1 SEHNR and CDR2 FQNEAQ (reference sequence). Trimming cost V 5 bases and J 5 bases, with 12 bases left between them. The CDR3 spells CASSTGSSNEKLFF. CDR3 DNA: TGTGCCAGCAGCACAGGGAGTTCGAATGAAAAACTGTTTTTT.

The gene calls are TRBV6-4 and TRBJ2-3; TRBD2 is a possible D gene (5 bases). This CDR3 comprises 13 residues. Per germline, CDR1 MRHNA and CDR2 SNTAGT. Trimming took 3 bases from V and 6 from J, leaving 10 bases between them. The CDR3 coding sequence is TGTGCCAGCAGTGAGACCCGAGGGGATACGCAGTATTTT. Encoded protein: CASSETRGDTQYF.

The CDR3 DNA reads TGTGCCAGCAGTTTTGAGGGCGTAAGTGGCTACACCTTC. This gives the protein CASSFEGVSGYTF. The V and J genes are TRBV27 and TRBJ1-2; no definite D call. This CDR3 comprises 13 residues. Germline CDR1 reads MNHEY; CDR2 reads SMNVEV (reference sequence). V was cut by 3 bases and J by 7 bases, with 12 bases left in between.

The V call is TRBV4-1, the J call TRBJ2-2, with TRBD2 identical over 9 bases. V shed 0 bases and J 4 bases; nucleotides not matched to a gene: 12. The CDR3 covers 19 residues. The germline CDR1 and CDR2 sequences are MGHRA and YSYEKL. This chain's CDR3 is CASSQDRGNSGGPTGELFF. The CDR3 coding sequence is TGCGCCAGCAGCCAAGATCGGGGAAATAGCGGGGGCCCCACCGGGGAGCTGTTTTTT.

This clone was counted once. The chain joins TRBV25-1 to TRBJ2-7; 7 bases agree with TRBD1. From germline, CDR1 is MGHDK and CDR2 SYGVNS. The CDR3 extends over 12 amino acids. The V gene end was trimmed by 10 bases and the J gene end by 4 bases; junction bases not matched to a gene: 7. The CDR3 is CATLGQLYEQYF. The CDR3 DNA is TGTGCCACTCTGGGACAGTTGTACGAGCAGTACTTC.

CDR3 coding DNA: TGTGCCAGCAGCGGGTATAGCAATCAGCCCCAGCATTTT. Its translation is CASSGYSNQPQHF. This rearrangement joins TRBV27 to TRBJ1-5, with unresolved D. Per germline, CDR1 MNHEY and CDR2 SMNVEV (reference sequence). V lost 6 bases and J 0 bases, leaving 6 bases between the germline ends. CDR3 size: 13 residues.

The CDR3 loop reads CASSGEGGSGTDTQYF. The DNA of the CDR3 is TGTGCCAGCAGCGGAGAGGGAGGGTCCGGCACAGATACGCAGTATTTT. The chain joins TRBV9 to TRBJ2-3; 7 positions agree with TRBD2. V was pared by 3 bases and J by 1 base, with 8 bases of the junction left unmatched. This CDR3 is 16 amino acids long. CDR1 SGDLS and CDR2 YYNGEE come from the germline V gene. Variable domain in full (rest from reference TRBV9 and TRBJ2-3): DSGVTQTPKHLITATGQRVTLRCSPRSGDLSVYWYQQSLDQGLQFLIQYYNGEERAKGNILERFSAQQFPDLHSELNLSSLELGDSALYFCASSGEGGSGTDTQYFGPGTRLTVL.

The chain recombines TRBV30 with TRBJ1-1; TRBD1 might be the D (6 bases). CDR3 size: 13 residues. Per germline, CDR1 GTSNPN and CDR2 SVGIG (reference sequence). V was trimmed by 4 bases and J by 11 bases, leaving 20 bases between them. Written as DNA, the CDR3 is TGTGCCTGGACGGGCCCCGGGGGGCTGGAGGCTTTCTTT. Translated, it gives CAWTGPGGLEAFF.

V usage is TRBV29-1 and J usage is TRBJ1-1, with unresolved D. The germline CDR1 and CDR2 sequences are SQVTM and ANQGSEA. Trimming left V 6 bases short and J 2 bases short, with 13 bases between. CDR3 length: 13 amino acids. CDR3 DNA: TGCAGCGTGGGAGGCAGGTTAAACACTGAAGCTTTCTTT. Encoded protein: CSVGGRLNTEAFF.

This clone was counted only a few times. This rearrangement joins TRBV29-1 to TRBJ1-1; TRBD1 agrees at 8 bases. The CDR3 totals 13 residues. CDR1 is SQVTM, CDR2 ANQGSEA, per germline. J lost 5 bases, V lost 5 bases, and 7 bases had no gene match. The CDR3 region has the DNA TGCAGCGTTTTCGTTACAGGGGGGACTGAAGCTTTCTTT. It encodes CSVFVTGGTEAFF. The full variable domain, its missing parts supplied by reference TRBV29-1 and TRBJ1-1, is SAVISQKPSRDICQRGTSLTIQCQVDSQVTMMFWYRQQPGQSLTLIATANQGSEATYESGFVIDKFPISRPNLTFSTLTVSNMSPEDSSIYLCSVFVTGGTEAFFGQGTRLTVV.

In its sample, this clone was seen once. The V and J genes are TRBV5-4 and TRBJ2-7; D perhaps matches TRBD2 (6 bases). The length of the CDR3 is 15 residues. V was cut by 4 bases and J by 0 bases, with 14 bases left in between. Germline V gives CDR1 SGHNT, CDR2 YYREEE (reference sequence). This chain's CDR3 is CASSRGTPSSYEQYF. CDR3 nucleotides: TGTGCCAGCAGCCGAGGGACTCCGAGCTCCTACGAGCAGTACTTC. The full variable domain, with the rest looked up from reference TRBV5-4 and TRBJ2-7, is ETGVTQSPTHLIKTRGQQVTLRCSSQSGHNTVSWYQQALGQGPQFIFQYYREEENGRGNFPPRFSGLQFPNYSSELNVNALELDDSALYLCASSRGTPSSYEQYFGPGTRLTVT.

The chain couples TRBV6-6 to TRBJ1-2, with 7 bases fitting TRBD1. Trimming cost V 2 bases and J 4 bases; bases outside gene matches: 7. The V gene's germline CDR1 is MNHNY and CDR2 SVGAGI (reference sequence). CDR3 length: 15 amino acids. This chain's CDR3 is CASSYRLDRVYGYTF. CDR3 DNA: TGTGCCAGCAGTTACCGACTCGACAGGGTCTATGGCTACACCTTC.